What follows is one T cell receptor (beta chain) and its context. Documented time point: baseline, week 1 (first vaccination visit). Specified treatment: pre-vaccination baseline after standard-of-care therapy. The astrocytomas were IDH1-mutant, ATRX-negative, and WHO grade 3 or 4. This table comes from immunoSEQ multiplex PCR, and its TCRdb copy is limited to in-frame clones, with some not included. The data contain around 37,000 clones, roughly 90% of them seen just once; the ten biggest clones take up 15% to 20%. The data were taken from a study of a mutant IDH1 vaccine in newly diagnosed glioma. Germline assignment: CDR1 MNHNY and CDR2 SVGAGI (reference sequence). This CDR3 spans 14 amino acids. Trimming shortened V by 6 bases and J by 5 bases, and 17 bases separated the two germline ends.

Source: PBMCs, taken from a glioma patient treated with radiotherapy, temozolomide or both. The V gene is TRBV6-6, the J gene TRBJ2-7, with D perhaps matching TRBD1 or TRBD2 (5 bases each). The source is a man younger than 30 with glioma. CDR3 in amino acids: CASSTGQGSHEQYF. DNA for the CDR3: TGTGCCAGCAGCACGGGGCAGGGTTCACACGAGCAGTACTTC.